The present TCR beta chain was sequenced within a study of cytomegalovirus exposure and HLA in healthy donors. V dropped 5 bases and J dropped 4; count of bases not matched to a gene: 5. The germline V gene encodes CDR1 MNHNS and CDR2 SASEGT. The CDR3 is 14 amino acids. Notes on the study in general: It was reportedly the case that the classifier diagnosed cytomegalovirus status with high specificity and sensitivity.

To note about this clone: What it binds is unknown.

The data were produced by immunoSEQ multiplex PCR, yet TCRdb's version contains in-frame clones alone and is incomplete. The data hold approximately 65,000 clones, with roughly 96% observed a single time. This chain connects TRBV6-1 to TRBJ1-1; 9 nucleotides line up with TRBD1. The sequenced sample was PBMCs. This receptor was identified in a man between 18 and 29 years old in good health and CMV-seronegative. The CDR3 DNA reads TGTGCCAGCAGTACCGGGACAGGGATCACTGAAGCTTTCTTT. This gives the protein CASSTGTGITEAFF.